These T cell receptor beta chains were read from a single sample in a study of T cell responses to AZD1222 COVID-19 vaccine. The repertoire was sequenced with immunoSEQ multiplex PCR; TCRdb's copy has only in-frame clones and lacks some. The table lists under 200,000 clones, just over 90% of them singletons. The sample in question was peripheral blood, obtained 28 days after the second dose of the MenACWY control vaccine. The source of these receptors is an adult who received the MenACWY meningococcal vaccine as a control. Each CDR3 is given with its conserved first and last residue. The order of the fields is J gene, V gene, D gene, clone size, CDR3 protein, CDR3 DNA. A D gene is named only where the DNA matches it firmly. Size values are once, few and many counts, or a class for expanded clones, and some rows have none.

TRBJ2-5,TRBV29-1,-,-,CSGVRQVKETQYF,TGCAGCGGGGTAAGGCAGGTTAAAGAGACCCAGTACTTC
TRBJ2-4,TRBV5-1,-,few,CASSPLEGARKNIQYF,TGCGCCAGCAGCCCCTTGGAGGGGGCGAGAAAAAACATTCAGTACTTC
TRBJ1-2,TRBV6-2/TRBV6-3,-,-,CASSYETAYGYTF,TGTGCCAGCAGTTACGAGACAGCATATGGCTACACCTTC
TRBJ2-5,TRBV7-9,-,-,CASRRYQETQYF,TGTGCCAGCAGACGATACCAAGAGACCCAGTACTTC
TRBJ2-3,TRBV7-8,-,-,CASSLAVGGRTDTQYF,TGTGCCAGCAGCTTAGCGGTGGGAGGAAGGACAGATACGCAGTATTTT
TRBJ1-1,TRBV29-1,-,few,CSVAGTGREAFF,TGCAGCGTTGCAGGGACCGGCCGGGAAGCTTTCTTT
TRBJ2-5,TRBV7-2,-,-,CASSHPGVALETQYF,TGTGCCAGCAGCCACCCAGGGGTGGCATTGGAGACCCAGTACTTC
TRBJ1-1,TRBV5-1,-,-,CASSPHLNTEAFF,TGCGCCAGCAGCCCTCACTTGAACACTGAAGCTTTCTTT
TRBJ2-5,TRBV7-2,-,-,CASSLAPSETQYF,TGTGCCAGCAGCTTAGCGCCTTCGGAGACCCAGTACTTC
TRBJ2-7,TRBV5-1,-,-,CASSRTTGESSEQYF,TGCGCCAGCAGCCGGACTACAGGGGAGAGTAGCGAGCAGTACTTC
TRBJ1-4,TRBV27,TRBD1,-,CASSLDRGRYEKLFF,TGTGCCAGCAGTCTCGACAGGGGGCGATACGAAAAACTGTTTTTT
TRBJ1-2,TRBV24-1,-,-,CATSGWPNYGYTF,TGTGCCACCAGTGGGTGGCCTAACTATGGCTACACCTTC
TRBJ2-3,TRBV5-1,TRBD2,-,CASSFLAGVSTDTQYF,TGCGCCAGCAGCTTTTTAGCGGGAGTTAGCACAGATACGCAGTATTTT
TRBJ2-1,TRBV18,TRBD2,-,CASSPFLGEGQYNEQFF,TGTGCCAGCTCACCCTTTCTGGGGGAGGGCCAGTACAATGAGCAGTTCTTC
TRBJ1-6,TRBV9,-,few,CASSAGTDPYNSPLHF,TGTGCCAGCAGCGCAGGGACGGACCCTTATAATTCACCCCTCCACTTT
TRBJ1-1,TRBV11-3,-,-,CASSFGLTSPAFF,TGTGCCAGCAGCTTTGGTTTGACATCCCCAGCTTTCTTT
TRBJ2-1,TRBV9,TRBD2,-,CASSPRTSGRSEQFF,TGTGCCAGCAGCCCCCGGACTAGCGGGAGGTCTGAGCAGTTCTTC
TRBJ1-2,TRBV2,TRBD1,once,CASSGTGQNYGYTF,TGTGCCAGCAGCGGGACAGGACAAAACTATGGCTACACCTTC
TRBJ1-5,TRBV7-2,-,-,CATRWGRDSNQPQHF,TGTGCCACCAGGTGGGGCAGGGACAGCAATCAGCCCCAGCATTTT
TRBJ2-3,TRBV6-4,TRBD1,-,CASSPMGTGGTSGATQYF,TGTGCCAGCAGCCCTATGGGGACAGGTGGTACCTCTGGGGCTACGCAGTATTTT
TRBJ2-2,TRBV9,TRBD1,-,CASSVEGARSGELFF,TGTGCCAGCAGCGTAGAGGGGGCGCGGTCCGGGGAGCTGTTTTTT
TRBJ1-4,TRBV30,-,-,CAYDNLGLTYEKLFF,TGTGCATACGATAACCTGGGACTGACTTATGAAAAACTGTTTTTT
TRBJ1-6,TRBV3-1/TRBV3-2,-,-,CASRRIDNSPLHF,TGTGCCAGCAGGAGGATTGATAATTCACCCCTCCACTTT
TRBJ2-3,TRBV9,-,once,CASSVVGGRTTQYF,TGTGCCAGCAGCGTAGTAGGGGGGAGGACGACGCAGTATTTT
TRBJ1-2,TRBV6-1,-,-,CASSEGSSTLYYGYTF,TGTGCCAGCAGTGAAGGCAGCTCCACTTTATACTATGGCTACACCTTC
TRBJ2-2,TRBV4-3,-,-,CASSQQRGTGELFF,TGCGCCAGCAGCCAACAGAGGGGGACCGGGGAGCTGTTTTTT
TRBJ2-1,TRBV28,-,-,CASSTGGGFNEQFF,TGTGCCAGCAGTACCGGTGGGGGATTCAATGAGCAGTTCTTC
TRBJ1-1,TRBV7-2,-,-,CASSLVGQDTEAFF,TGTGCCAGCAGCTTAGTAGGGCAGGACACTGAAGCTTTCTTT
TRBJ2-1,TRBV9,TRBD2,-,CASSQQTSDDEQFF,TGTGCCAGCAGTCAGCAGACTAGCGACGATGAGCAGTTCTTC
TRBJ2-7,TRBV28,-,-,CASSLGGPLAINEQYF,TGTGCCAGCAGTTTAGGGGGCCCACTGGCAATTAACGAGCAGTACTTC